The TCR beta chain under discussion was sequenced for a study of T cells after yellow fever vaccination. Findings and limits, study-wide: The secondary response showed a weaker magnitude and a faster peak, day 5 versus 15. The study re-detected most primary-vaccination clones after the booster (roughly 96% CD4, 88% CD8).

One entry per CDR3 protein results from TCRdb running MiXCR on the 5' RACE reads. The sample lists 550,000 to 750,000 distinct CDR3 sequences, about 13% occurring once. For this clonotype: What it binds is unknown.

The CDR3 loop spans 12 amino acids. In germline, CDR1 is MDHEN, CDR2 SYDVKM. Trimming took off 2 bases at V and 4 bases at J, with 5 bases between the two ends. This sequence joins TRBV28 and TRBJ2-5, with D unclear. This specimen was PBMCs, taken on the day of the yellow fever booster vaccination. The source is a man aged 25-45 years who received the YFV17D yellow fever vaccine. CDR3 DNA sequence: TGTGCCAGCAGTTTAAGGGTAGAGACCCAGTACTTC. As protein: CASSLRVETQYF.